Below are 14 T cell receptor beta chains sequenced from a single sample in a study of blood T cell repertoires in COVID-19. Assay: immunoSEQ multiplex PCR; the TCRdb copy retains only in-frame clones and omits some. The sample consists of 250,000 to 350,000 clones, roughly 87% of them appearing once. The sequencing sample was made of peripheral blood. The receptor source for this set is a woman aged 45 to 65 who had recovered from COVID-19.

CDR3 region: CASSPSGYGYTF. CDR3 in DNA: TGTGCCAGCAGCCCCAGCGGGTATGGCTACACCTTC. The rearrangement links TRBV13 to TRBJ1-2; D not certain. The CDR3 runs 12 residues. Germline V gene sequence: CDR1 PRHDT, CDR2 FYEKMQ (reference sequence). The V and J ends lost 5 bases and 5 bases respectively, with 9 bases between them.

The chain recombines TRBV7-2 with TRBJ1-3, with a tentative D call TRBD1 (6 bases). This CDR3 contains 16 residues. Germline V gives CDR1 SGHTA, CDR2 FQGNSA. V lost 5 bases, J lost 0 bases, and 14 bases lay in between. CDR3 loop: CASSPLGHRSGNTIYF. The CDR3 nucleotides are TGTGCCAGCAGCCCGCTGGGACACCGCTCTGGAAACACCATATATTTT.

This clone was found once. The genes are TRBV6-5 and TRBJ2-7; D is possibly TRBD2 (5 bases). Looked up from germline, CDR1 is MNHEY and CDR2 is SVGAGI. There are 15 residues in the CDR3. V lost 2 bases and J 4 bases, leaving 15 bases between the germline ends. The DNA for the CDR3 is TGTGCCAGCAGTTACCGCCCGGACTTGGGGTACGAGCAGTACTTC. It specifies CASSYRPDLGYEQYF.

The V gene is TRBV4-1, the J gene TRBJ1-2; 8 nucleotides line up with TRBD1. V shed 3 bases and J 8 bases; nucleotides not matched to a gene: 14. The germline V gene has CDR1 MGHRA and CDR2 YSYEKL. The CDR3 extends over 16 amino acids. The CDR3 sequence is CASSQAGTGVLGGYTF. For the CDR3, the DNA is TGCGCCAGCAGCCAGGCCGGGACAGGAGTTCTAGGGGGCTACACCTTC.

This clone was counted once. The chain is built from TRBV7-2 and TRBJ2-5; 10 nucleotides agree with TRBD1. CDR1 SGHTA and CDR2 FQGNSA come from the germline V gene. This CDR3 region has 15 residues. V lost 2 bases, J lost 5 bases, and 5 bases stayed unmatched. The CDR3 reads CASSLWGTGEETQYF. The CDR3 DNA is TGTGCCAGCAGCTTATGGGGGACAGGGGAGGAGACCCAGTACTTC. Complete variable domain (other parts from reference TRBV7-2 and TRBJ2-5): GAGVSQSPSNKVTEKGKDVELRCDPISGHTALYWYRQSLGQGLEFLIYFQGNSAPDKSGLPSDRFSAERTGGSVSTLTIQRTQQEDSAVYLCASSLWGTGEETQYFGPGTRLLVL.

This clone appeared a single time. CDR3 bases: TGCGCCAGCAGGCTGGTGACAGGGGATCACTATGGCTACACCTTC. Protein product: CASRLVTGDHYGYTF. The chain recombines TRBV5-1 with TRBJ1-2, with 8 nucleotides matching TRBD1. CDR3 length: 15 amino acids. The germline V gene has CDR1 SGHRS and CDR2 YFSETQ. V lost 5 bases, J lost 3 bases, and 9 bases stayed unmatched.

The J gene is TRBJ1-2, the V gene TRBV5-1; TRBD1 agrees at 12 bases. V dropped 0 bases and J dropped 2; count of bases not matched to a gene: 14. This CDR3 spans 20 amino acids. From germline, CDR1 is SGHRS and CDR2 YFSETQ. The CDR3 DNA reads TGCGCCAGCAGCTTGGCCCAAACGGGACAGGGGGCCAGGATCAACTATGGCTACACCTTC. Protein sequence: CASSLAQTGQGARINYGYTF.

The rearrangement links TRBV5-5 to TRBJ1-1, with unresolved D. CDR1 is SGHKS, CDR2 YYEKEE, per germline (reference sequence). V was clipped by 3 bases and J by 1 base, with 7 bases between them. CDR3 length equals 13 residues. This CDR3 is CASSSNTNTEAFF. The CDR3 nucleotides are TGTGCCAGCAGCTCAAACACGAACACTGAAGCTTTCTTT.

To note about this clone: An end of the junction does not agree with germline; a read error may underlie this. The V call is TRBV7-7, the J call TRBJ1-1, with D hard to call. Germline CDR1 is SSHAT and CDR2 is FNYEAQ (reference sequence). CDR3 length equals 13 residues. The CDR3 DNA sequence: TGTGCTAGCAGCTTAGGGTTAGACACTGAAGCTTTCTTT. Translation: CASSLGLDTEAFF.

The J gene is TRBJ2-3, the V gene TRBV5-3; D may be TRBD1 (5 bases). TRBV5-3 is placed among ORFs of uncertain function. The V and J ends lost 4 bases and 6 bases respectively, with 24 bases between them. The CDR3 length is 17 residues. CDR3 protein: CARSRVHQGILPDTQYF. The CDR3 bases are TGTGCCAGAAGCCGCGTCCACCAGGGCATCCTCCCGGATACGCAGTATTTT.

In this sample, this clone turned up once. The chain has TRBV3-1 (or the pseudogene TRBV3-2) and TRBJ2-7, with D possibly being TRBD2 (6 bases). The germline CDR1 and CDR2 sequences are LGHDT and YNNKEL (reference sequence). CDR3 size: 19 residues. V lost 2 bases, J lost 1 base, and 24 bases lay in between. CDR3 protein: CASSQRRRAPGSLSYEQYF. CDR3 sequence (DNA): TGTGCCAGCAGCCAAAGGCGGAGGGCTCCAGGGTCCTTATCCTACGAGCAGTACTTC.

This clone showed up just once. This rearrangement joins TRBV18 to TRBJ2-3, with D perhaps matching TRBD1 (6 bases). V was clipped by 0 bases and J by 8 bases, with 9 bases between them. The CDR3 extends over 13 amino acids. CDR1 KGHSH and CDR2 LQKENI come from the germline V gene. CDR3 loop: CASSPPPRGTQYF. Written as DNA, the CDR3 is TGTGCCAGCTCACCACCTCCCAGGGGTACGCAGTATTTT.

CDR3 bases: TGTGCCACCAGTGGTTCTTCAGGGGAAGGCTACACCTTC. This sequence encodes CATSGSSGEGYTF. The V and J genes are TRBV24-1 and TRBJ1-2, with D possibly being TRBD1 (6 bases). Germline V gives CDR1 KGHDR, CDR2 SFDVKD. The length of the CDR3 is 13 residues. Trimming stripped 5 bases from V and 8 bases from J, with 14 bases between.

The chain carries TRBV5-5 and TRBJ2-3; D ambiguous. Germline assignment: CDR1 SGHKS and CDR2 YYEKEE (reference sequence). Trimming shortened V by 1 base and J by 2 bases, and 11 bases separated the two germline ends. The length of the CDR3 is 15 residues. The CDR3 bases are TGTGCCAGCAGCTTGCAGGTTATAAACACAGATACGCAGTATTTT. Translating gives CASSLQVINTDTQYF.